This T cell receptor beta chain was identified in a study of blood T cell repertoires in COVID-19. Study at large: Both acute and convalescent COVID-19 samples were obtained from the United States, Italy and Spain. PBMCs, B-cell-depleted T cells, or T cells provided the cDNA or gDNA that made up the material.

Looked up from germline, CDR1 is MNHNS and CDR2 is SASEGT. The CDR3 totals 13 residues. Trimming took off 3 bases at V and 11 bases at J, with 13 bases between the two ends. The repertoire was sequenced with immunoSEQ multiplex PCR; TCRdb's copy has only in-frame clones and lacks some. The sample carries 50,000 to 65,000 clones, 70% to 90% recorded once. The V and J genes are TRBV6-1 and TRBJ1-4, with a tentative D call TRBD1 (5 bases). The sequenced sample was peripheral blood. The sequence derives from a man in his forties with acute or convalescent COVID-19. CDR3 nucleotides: TGTGCCAGCAGTGAGGGGCCGAGTGGTAAACTGTTTTTT. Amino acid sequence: CASSEGPSGKLFF.